The 17 T cell receptor beta chains below were found in one sample sequenced in a study of T-cell reconstitution after alpha-beta-depleted transplantation in children. Construction of the TCRbeta library involved unique molecular identifiers. TCRdb re-derived calls from the PCR reads in MiXCR, one entry per CDR3 protein. This sample has about a million distinct CDR3 sequences, with under 30% found just once. Sequencing used PBMCs, mostly from graft donor cells, obtained 360 days after TCRalphabeta/CD19-depleted stem cell transplant. The receptor set was obtained from a boy under three years old who had a stem cell transplant for SCID, so the T cells may come from the graft donor.

This clonotype was detected only a few times. The genes are TRBV15 and TRBJ2-3; tentatively, D is TRBD2 (6 bases). Looked up from germline, CDR1 is LNHNV and CDR2 is YYDKDF (reference sequence). This CDR3 is built from 16 residues. V was clipped by 0 bases and J by 1 base, with 11 bases between them. Here the CDR3 reads CATSRDMGTGTDTQYF. The CDR3 nucleotides read TGTGCCACCAGCAGAGATATGGGGACTGGCACAGATACGCAGTATTTT. Full variable domain (missing parts from reference TRBV15 and TRBJ2-3): DAMVIQNPRYQVTQFGKPVTLSCSQTLNHNVMYWYQQKSSQAPKLLFHYYDKDFNNEADTPDNFQSRRPNTSFCFLDIRSPGLGDTAMYLCATSRDMGTGTDTQYFGPGTRLTVL.

This clonotype appeared a few times. The rearrangement joins TRBV15 to TRBJ2-3; perhaps TRBD1 as D (6 bases). The V end was cut by 4 bases, the J end by 4 bases, with 9 bases between. The CDR3 spans 13 residues. Germline CDR1 LNHNV, CDR2 YYDKDF (reference sequence). CDR3 in DNA: TGTGCCACCAGCATTACAGGGTCAGATACGCAGTATTTT. This codes for CATSITGSDTQYF.

The chain employs TRBV6-2 or TRBV6-3 and TRBJ2-5; D is uncertain. Germline values: CDR1 MNHEY, CDR2 SVGEGT. The CDR3 is 14 residues long. V was shortened by 2 bases and J by 2 bases, with 9 bases between the two germline ends. The CDR3 protein is CASSYPSEQETQYF. CDR3 in DNA: TGTGCCAGCAGTTACCCGTCAGAGCAAGAGACCCAGTACTTC.

The chain recombines TRBV6-2 or TRBV6-3 with TRBJ2-7; 7 bases line up with TRBD2. Trimming cost V 6 bases and J 4 bases; bases outside gene matches: 3. The V gene's germline CDR1 is MNHEY and CDR2 SVGEGT. The CDR3 is 12 residues long. The CDR3 DNA is TGTGCCAGCAGCTGGCGGGGGTACGAGCAGTACTTC. It encodes CASSWRGYEQYF.

The chain links TRBV19 to TRBJ2-1; D is uncertain. The CDR3 is 14 amino acids. Germline CDR1 reads LNHDA; CDR2 reads SQIVND (reference sequence). V was clipped by 8 bases and J by 6 bases, with 17 bases between them. CDR3 sequence (DNA): TGTGCCAGTTCCAATCTAGGTTCTATCAATGAGCAGTTCTTC. It is translated as CASSNLGSINEQFF. The full variable domain, rest sourced from reference TRBV19 and TRBJ2-1, is DGGITQSPKYLFRKEGQNVTLSCEQNLNHDAMYWYRQDPGQGLRLIYYSQIVNDFQKGDIAEGYSVSREKKESFPLTVTSAQKNPTAFYLCASSNLGSINEQFFGPGTRLTVL.

The V call is TRBV7-6, the J call TRBJ2-3, with TRBD1 matching over 7 bases. This CDR3 has 16 amino acids. V trimming: 2 bases; J trimming: 0 bases; junction bases outside the gene matches: 5. Germline V CDR1 and CDR2: SGHVS, FNYEAQ. In DNA form, the CDR3 reads TGTGCCAGCAGCTTAAAACAGGGGACCAGCACAGATACGCAGTATTTT. Encoded protein: CASSLKQGTSTDTQYF.

This clonotype was counted a few times. The chain recombines TRBV7-9 with TRBJ2-1, with D possibly matching TRBD1 (6 bases). Germline lookup yields CDR1 SEHNR and CDR2 FQNEAQ (reference sequence). Trimming removed 5 bases at V and 8 bases at J, with 13 bases between. This CDR3 has 13 amino acids. This CDR3 is CASSQQGWDEQFF. The CDR3 DNA reads as TGTGCCAGCAGCCAACAGGGATGGGATGAGCAGTTCTTC.

The CDR3 nucleotides are TGTGCCAGCAGTTTATGGGCAGGGGGCGCGTTCGGAACAGATACGCAGTATTTT. Translation gives CASSLWAGGAFGTDTQYF. The V gene is TRBV12-3 or TRBV12-4, the J gene TRBJ2-3, with 8 bases that match TRBD1. V was clipped by 2 bases and J by 3 bases; unmatched bases: 13. The CDR3 is made up of 18 amino acids.

A few counts support this clonotype. This sequence joins TRBV20-1 and TRBJ2-3, with 10 bases fitting TRBD1. The CDR3 is made up of 17 amino acids. The germline CDR1 and CDR2 sequences are DFQATT and SNEGSKA (reference sequence). V lost 6 bases to trimming and J lost 1 base; unmatched junction nucleotides: 13. The CDR3 region is CSAPIRDRGWGTDTQYF. The CDR3 nucleotides are TGCAGTGCCCCGATTCGGGACAGGGGATGGGGCACAGATACGCAGTATTTT.

Of note for this clonotype: At one end, the junction sequence differs from germline, possibly due to a read error. The gene calls are TRBV10-3 and TRBJ1-3, with D hard to call. From germline, CDR1 is ENHRY and CDR2 SYGVKD. There are 15 residues in the CDR3. CDR3 nucleotide sequence: TGTGCCATGAGTGGCGGGTTCTCCTCTGGAAACACCATATATTTT. Translating it yields CAMSGGFSSGNTIYF.

CDR3 sequence reads: CSVGRDPTDTQYF. The DNA for the CDR3 is TGCAGCGTCGGCAGGGACCCCACAGATACGCAGTATTTT. The chain is built from TRBV29-1 and TRBJ2-3; perhaps D is TRBD1 or TRBD2 (5 bases each). Looked up from germline, CDR1 is SQVTM and CDR2 is ANQGSEA. V gave up 6 bases and J gave up 2 bases, with 12 bases separating them. The CDR3 is 13 residues long.

This clonotype turned up a few times. CDR3 sequence (DNA): TGCGCCAGCAGCCCACTGGGCGTACCTTTTGGACTAGCGGGCACAGATACGCAGTATTTT. This sequence encodes CASSPLGVPFGLAGTDTQYF. The chain combines TRBV5-1 with TRBJ2-3, with 10 bases that match TRBD2. The germline V gene encodes CDR1 SGHRS and CDR2 YFSETQ. This CDR3 spans 20 amino acids. J lost 1 base, V lost 4 bases, and 18 bases had no gene match. Filled out from reference TRBV5-1 and TRBJ2-3, the complete variable domain reads KAGVTQTPRYLIKTRGQQVTLSCSPISGHRSVSWYQQTPGQGLQFLFEYFSETQRNKGNFPGRFSGRQFSNSRSEMNVSTLELGDSALYLCASSPLGVPFGLAGTDTQYFGPGTRLTVL.

The chain has TRBV10-3 and TRBJ2-5, with a tentative D call TRBD1 (5 bases). The CDR3 has 13 amino acids. Looked up from germline, CDR1 is ENHRY and CDR2 is SYGVKD. V was shortened by 6 bases and J by 4 bases, with 12 bases between the two germline ends. The CDR3 region is CAIRARVSETQYF. In nucleotides, the CDR3 is TGTGCCATCAGGGCCAGGGTATCAGAGACCCAGTACTTC.

This clonotype turned up a few times. This rearrangement joins TRBV6-2 or TRBV6-3 to TRBJ2-7; no reliable D call. The V end was cut by 4 bases, the J end by 3 bases, with 10 bases between. CDR1 and CDR2 from the germline V gene are MNHEY and SVGEGT. This CDR3 has 13 amino acids. The CDR3 DNA sequence: TGTGCCAGCAGTTCGGGCTTGCGCTACGAGCAGTACTTC. The encoded protein is CASSSGLRYEQYF.

A few counts support this clonotype. The chain uses TRBV7-9 and TRBJ2-5; TRBD1 agrees at 7 bases. The V and J ends lost 4 bases and 5 bases, in that order; junction bases with no gene match: 10. The CDR3 is made up of 15 amino acids. CDR1 is SEHNR, CDR2 FQNEAQ, per germline (reference sequence). The chain's CDR3 is CASSSVTGVGETQYF. CDR3 sequence (DNA): TGTGCCAGCAGCTCCGTTACAGGGGTAGGGGAGACCCAGTACTTC. Full variable domain (rest looked up from reference TRBV7-9 and TRBJ2-5): DTGVSQNPRHKITKRGQNVTFRCDPISEHNRLYWYRQTLGQGPEFLTYFQNEAQLEKSRLLSDRFSAERPKGSFSTLEIQRTEQGDSAMYLCASSSVTGVGETQYFGPGTRLLVL.

This clonotype was observed a handful of times. The chain recombines TRBV12-3 or TRBV12-4 with TRBJ2-3, with D unresolved. V lost 3 bases and J lost 7, with 8 bases in between. The length of the CDR3 is 12 residues. CDR3 nucleotides: TGTGCCAGCAGTTTGCCGTCGAATACGCAGTATTTT. Amino acid sequence: CASSLPSNTQYF.

This chain joins TRBV7-2 and TRBJ2-6, with a tentative D call TRBD1 (5 bases). Trimming took 5 bases from V and 13 from J, leaving 18 bases between them. CDR1 and CDR2 (germline): SGHTA, FQGNSA. The CDR3 has 14 residues. The CDR3 reads CASSPRTFSSVLTF. The CDR3 nucleotides read TGTGCCAGCAGCCCGCGGACATTTTCCTCGGTCCTGACTTTC.